The 5 T cell receptor beta chains below all came from one sample that was sequenced in a study of radiation and T cells in renal cell carcinoma. The assay was immunoSEQ multiplex PCR, and TCRdb's table has in-frame clones only and misses some. The sample holds 120,000 to 150,000 clones, about 87% seen once. The time point: baseline pretreatment blood. The treatment denotes: 15 Gy SBRT to primary tumor, nephrectomy 4 weeks later. The sample was blood, taken from a patient whose treatment included radiotherapy and nephrectomy. The receptors were sampled from a woman aged 70-85 years with renal cell carcinoma.

As for this clone: Additional DNA sequences in this sample encode the identical CDR3. The V and J genes are TRBV29-1 and TRBJ1-2; 10 nucleotides line up with TRBD1. The V gene end was trimmed by 7 bases and the J gene end by 4 bases; junction bases not matched to a gene: 6. The CDR3 spans 13 residues. CDR1 and CDR2 (germline): SQVTM, ANQGSEA. The CDR3 DNA sequence: TGCAGCGCCGGGACAGGGGCCCTCTATGGCTACACCTTC. Encoded protein: CSAGTGALYGYTF.

V and J are TRBV6-5 and TRBJ2-2; D is unclear. The CDR3 is 12 residues long. In germline, CDR1 is MNHEY, CDR2 SVGAGI. V lost 5 bases to trimming and J lost 3 bases, with 4 bases between them. The CDR3 loop reads CASSRDTGELFF. Written as DNA, the CDR3 is TGTGCCAGCAGTAGAGACACCGGGGAGCTGTTTTTT.

This clone was picked up one time. The chain uses TRBV6-1 and TRBJ2-2, with 10 positions matching TRBD2. The CDR3 contains 16 residues. V lost 4 bases, J lost 2 bases, and 4 bases stayed unmatched. Germline V gene lookup returns CDR1 MNHNS and CDR2 SASEGT. The CDR3 sequence: CASSALAGENTGELFF. DNA of the CDR3: TGTGCCAGCAGTGCCCTAGCGGGGGAAAACACCGGGGAGCTGTTTTTT.

The rearrangement joins TRBV28 to TRBJ1-1; no firm D call. V was trimmed by 3 bases and J by 6 bases, leaving 8 bases between them. This CDR3 contains 12 residues. Germline CDR1 and CDR2: MDHEN and SYDVKM. Written as DNA, the CDR3 is TGTGCCAGCAGTTTGGGATTCCCTGAAGCTTTCTTT. As protein: CASSLGFPEAFF.

A single count supports this clone. This chain uses TRBV7-9 with TRBJ1-4; 8 bases agree with TRBD1. In germline, CDR1 is SEHNR, CDR2 FQNEAQ (reference sequence). The CDR3 is 14 residues long. V was pared by 3 bases and J by 5 bases, with 2 bases of the junction left unmatched. The DNA for the CDR3 is TGTGCCAGCAGCTTGGGACAGGCGAATGAAAAACTGTTTTTT. It is translated as CASSLGQANEKLFF.